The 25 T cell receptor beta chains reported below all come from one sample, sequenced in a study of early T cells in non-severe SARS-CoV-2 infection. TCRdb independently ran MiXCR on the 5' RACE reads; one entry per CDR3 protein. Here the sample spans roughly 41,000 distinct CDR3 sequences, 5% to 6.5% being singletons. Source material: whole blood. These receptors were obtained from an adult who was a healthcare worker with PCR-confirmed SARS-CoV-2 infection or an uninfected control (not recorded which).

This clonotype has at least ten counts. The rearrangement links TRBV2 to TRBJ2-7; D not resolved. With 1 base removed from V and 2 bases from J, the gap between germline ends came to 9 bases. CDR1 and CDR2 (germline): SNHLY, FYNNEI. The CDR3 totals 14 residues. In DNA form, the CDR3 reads TGTGCCAGCAGTGAAGACGCTGGCCCCTACGAGCAGTACTTC. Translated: CASSEDAGPYEQYF.

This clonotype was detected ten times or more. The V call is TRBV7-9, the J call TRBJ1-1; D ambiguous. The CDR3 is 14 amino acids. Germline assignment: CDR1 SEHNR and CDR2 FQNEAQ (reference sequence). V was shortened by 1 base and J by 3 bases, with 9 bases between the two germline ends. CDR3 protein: CASSLVGIHTEAFF. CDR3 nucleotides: TGTGCCAGCAGCTTAGTCGGTATCCACACTGAAGCTTTCTTT.

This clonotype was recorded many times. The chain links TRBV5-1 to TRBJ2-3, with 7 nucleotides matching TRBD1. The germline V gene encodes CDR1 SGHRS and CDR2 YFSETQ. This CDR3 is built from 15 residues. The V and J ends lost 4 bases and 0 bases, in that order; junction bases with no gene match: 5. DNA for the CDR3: TGCGCCAGCAGCCCTCAGACAGGGAGCACAGATACGCAGTATTTT. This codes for CASSPQTGSTDTQYF.

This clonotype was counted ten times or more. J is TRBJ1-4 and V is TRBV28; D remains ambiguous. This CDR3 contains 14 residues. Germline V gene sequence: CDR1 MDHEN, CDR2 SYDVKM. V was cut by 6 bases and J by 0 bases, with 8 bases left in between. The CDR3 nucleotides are TGTGCCAGCAGCGAGGGAGCAACTAATGAAAAACTGTTTTTT. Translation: CASSEGATNEKLFF.

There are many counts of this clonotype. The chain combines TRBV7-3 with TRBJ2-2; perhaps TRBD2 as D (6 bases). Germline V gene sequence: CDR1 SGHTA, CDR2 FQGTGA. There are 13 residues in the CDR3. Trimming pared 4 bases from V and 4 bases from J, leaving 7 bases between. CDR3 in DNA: TGTGCCAGCAGCTGGGGAGGCACCGGGGAGCTGTTTTTT. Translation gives CASSWGGTGELFF.

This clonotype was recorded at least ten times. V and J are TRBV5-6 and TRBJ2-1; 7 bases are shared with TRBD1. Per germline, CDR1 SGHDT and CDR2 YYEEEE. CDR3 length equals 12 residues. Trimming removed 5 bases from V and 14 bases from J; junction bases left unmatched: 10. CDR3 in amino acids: CASRYGTAPEFF. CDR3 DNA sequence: TGTGCCAGCAGGTACGGGACAGCCCCTGAGTTCTTC. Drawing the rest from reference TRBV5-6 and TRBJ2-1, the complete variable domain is DAGVTQSPTHLIKTRGQQVTLRCSPKSGHDTVSWYQQALGQGPQFIFQYYEEEERQRGNFPDRFSGHQFPNYSSELNVNALLLGDSALYLCASRYGTAPEFFGPGTRLTVL.

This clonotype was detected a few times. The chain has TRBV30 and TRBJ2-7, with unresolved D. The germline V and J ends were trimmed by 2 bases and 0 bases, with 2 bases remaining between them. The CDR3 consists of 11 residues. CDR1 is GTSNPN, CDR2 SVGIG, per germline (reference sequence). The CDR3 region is CAWSFSYEQYF. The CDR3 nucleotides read TGTGCCTGGAGTTTCTCCTACGAGCAGTACTTC.

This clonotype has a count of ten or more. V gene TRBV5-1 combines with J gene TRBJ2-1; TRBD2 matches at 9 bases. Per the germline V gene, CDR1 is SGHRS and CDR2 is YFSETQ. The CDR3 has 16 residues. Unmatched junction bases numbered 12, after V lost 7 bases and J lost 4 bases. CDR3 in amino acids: CASRPTSSGNYNEQFF. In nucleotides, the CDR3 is TGCGCCAGCCGTCCCACCTCTAGCGGGAATTACAATGAGCAGTTCTTC.

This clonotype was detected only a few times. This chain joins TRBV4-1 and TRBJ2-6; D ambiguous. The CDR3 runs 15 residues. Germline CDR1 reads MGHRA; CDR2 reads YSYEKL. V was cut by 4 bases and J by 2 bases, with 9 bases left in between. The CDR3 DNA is TGCGCCAGCAGCCTAGTGGGAACTGGGGCCAACGTCCTGACTTTC. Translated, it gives CASSLVGTGANVLTF.

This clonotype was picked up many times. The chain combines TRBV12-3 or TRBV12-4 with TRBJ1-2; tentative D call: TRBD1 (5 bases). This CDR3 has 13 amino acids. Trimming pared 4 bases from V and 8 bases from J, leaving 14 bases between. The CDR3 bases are TGTGCCAGCAGTTCCGCCCAGGGTCGCGGCTACACCTTC. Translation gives CASSSAQGRGYTF.

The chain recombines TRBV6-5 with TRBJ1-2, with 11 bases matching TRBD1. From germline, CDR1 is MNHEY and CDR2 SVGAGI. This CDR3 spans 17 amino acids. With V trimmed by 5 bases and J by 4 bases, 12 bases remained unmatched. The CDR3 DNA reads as TGTGCCAGCAGTCGACGGACAGGGGGCGAATCGGGCTATGGCTACACCTTC. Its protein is CASSRRTGGESGYGYTF.

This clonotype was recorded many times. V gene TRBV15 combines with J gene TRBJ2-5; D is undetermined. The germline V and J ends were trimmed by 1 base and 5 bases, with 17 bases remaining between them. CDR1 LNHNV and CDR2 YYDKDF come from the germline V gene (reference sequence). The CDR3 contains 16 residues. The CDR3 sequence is CATSRVVRDPWETQYF. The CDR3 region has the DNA TGTGCCACCAGCAGAGTCGTTAGGGATCCATGGGAGACCCAGTACTTC.

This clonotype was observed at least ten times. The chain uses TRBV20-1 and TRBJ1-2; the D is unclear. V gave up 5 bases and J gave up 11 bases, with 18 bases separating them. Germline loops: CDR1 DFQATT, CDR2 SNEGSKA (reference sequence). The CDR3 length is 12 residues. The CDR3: CSALRVELGYTF. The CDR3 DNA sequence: TGCAGTGCTCTCCGGGTTGAACTCGGGTACACCTTC.

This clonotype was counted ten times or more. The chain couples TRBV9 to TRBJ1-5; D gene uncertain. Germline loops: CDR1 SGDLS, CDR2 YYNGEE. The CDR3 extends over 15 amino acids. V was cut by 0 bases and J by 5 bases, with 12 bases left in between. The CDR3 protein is CASSVDGKSYQPQHF. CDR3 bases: TGTGCCAGCAGCGTAGATGGCAAATCCTATCAGCCCCAGCATTTT.

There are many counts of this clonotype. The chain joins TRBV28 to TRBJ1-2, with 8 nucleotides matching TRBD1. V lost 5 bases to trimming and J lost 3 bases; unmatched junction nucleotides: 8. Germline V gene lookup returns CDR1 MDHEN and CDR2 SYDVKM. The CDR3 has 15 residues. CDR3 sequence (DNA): TGTGCCAGCAGTCTGACAGGGGAAACTGACTATGGCTACACCTTC. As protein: CASSLTGETDYGYTF.

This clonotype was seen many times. The CDR3 loop reads CAWSVGAGTDTQYF. CDR3 bases: TGTGCCTGGAGTGTAGGAGCCGGCACAGATACGCAGTATTTT. The gene calls are TRBV30 and TRBJ2-3; D gene ambiguous. The CDR3 consists of 14 residues. CDR1 is GTSNPN and CDR2 is SVGIG in the germline V gene (reference sequence). Trimming pared 0 bases from V and 1 base from J, leaving 8 bases between. The full variable domain, rest sourced from reference TRBV30 and TRBJ2-3, is SQTIHQWPATLVQPVGSPLSLECTVEGTSNPNLYWYRQAAGRGLQLLFYSVGIGQISSEVPQNLSASRPQDRQFILSSKKLLLSDSGFYLCAWSVGAGTDTQYFGPGTRLTVL.

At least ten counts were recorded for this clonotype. DNA of the CDR3: TGCAGTGCTAGGAGGGGCGCCCGGAACACTGAAGCTTTCTTT. Amino acids: CSARRGARNTEAFF. The chain combines TRBV20-1 with TRBJ1-1; weak D call: TRBD1 (5 bases). Germline assignment: CDR1 DFQATT and CDR2 SNEGSKA (reference sequence). V dropped 3 bases and J dropped 1 base, with 12 bases sitting between them. The CDR3 is 14 residues long.

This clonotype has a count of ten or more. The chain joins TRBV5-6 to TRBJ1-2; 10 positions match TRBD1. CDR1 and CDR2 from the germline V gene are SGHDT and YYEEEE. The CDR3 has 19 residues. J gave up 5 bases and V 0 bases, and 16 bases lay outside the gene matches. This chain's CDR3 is CASSLDRTGGRVKQYGYTF. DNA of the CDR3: TGTGCCAGCAGCTTGGATAGGACAGGGGGGCGCGTTAAGCAATATGGCTACACCTTC.

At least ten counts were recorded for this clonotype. The CDR3 nucleotides are TGCAGCGTTGAAACTAGCGGGCGAACCTACGAGCAGTACTTC. This translates into CSVETSGRTYEQYF. The V gene is TRBV29-1, the J gene TRBJ2-7, with 9 bases lining up with TRBD2. CDR1 is SQVTM and CDR2 is ANQGSEA in the germline V gene. The J segment lost 2 bases and the V segment lost 2 bases, leaving 4 bases of the junction unmatched. The CDR3 contains 14 residues.

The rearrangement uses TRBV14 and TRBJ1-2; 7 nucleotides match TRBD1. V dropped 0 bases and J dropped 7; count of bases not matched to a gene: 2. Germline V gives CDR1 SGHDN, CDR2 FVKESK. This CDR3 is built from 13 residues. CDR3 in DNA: TGTGCCAGCAGCCAAGACTGGACAGGTGGCTACACCTTC. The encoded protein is CASSQDWTGGYTF.

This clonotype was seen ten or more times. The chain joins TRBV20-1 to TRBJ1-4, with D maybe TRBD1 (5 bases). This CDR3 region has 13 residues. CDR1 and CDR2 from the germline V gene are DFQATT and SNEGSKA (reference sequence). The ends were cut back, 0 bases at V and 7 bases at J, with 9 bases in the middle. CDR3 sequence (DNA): TGCAGTGCTAGAGATCCGGGACCTGAAAAACTGTTTTTT. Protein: CSARDPGPEKLFF.

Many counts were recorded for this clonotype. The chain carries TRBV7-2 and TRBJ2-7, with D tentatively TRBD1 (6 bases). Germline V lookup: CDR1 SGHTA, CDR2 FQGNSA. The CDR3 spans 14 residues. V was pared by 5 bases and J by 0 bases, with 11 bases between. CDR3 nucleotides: TGTGCCAGCAGCCCAGGGGATAGCTCCTACGAGCAGTACTTC. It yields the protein CASSPGDSSYEQYF.

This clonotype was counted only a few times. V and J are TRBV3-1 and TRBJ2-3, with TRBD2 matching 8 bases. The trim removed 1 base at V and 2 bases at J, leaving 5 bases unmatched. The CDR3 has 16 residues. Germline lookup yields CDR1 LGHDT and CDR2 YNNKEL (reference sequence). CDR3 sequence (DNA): TGTGCCAGCAGCCAAGGCCTAGCGGGCCCCACAGATACGCAGTATTTT. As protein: CASSQGLAGPTDTQYF.

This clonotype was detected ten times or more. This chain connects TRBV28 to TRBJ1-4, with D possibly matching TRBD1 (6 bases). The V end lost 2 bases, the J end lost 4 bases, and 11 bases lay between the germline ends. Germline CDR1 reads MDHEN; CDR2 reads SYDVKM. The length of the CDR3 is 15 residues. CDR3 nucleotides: TGTGCCAGCAGTTTAGGAGGACAGCGTAATGAAAAACTGTTTTTT. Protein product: CASSLGGQRNEKLFF.

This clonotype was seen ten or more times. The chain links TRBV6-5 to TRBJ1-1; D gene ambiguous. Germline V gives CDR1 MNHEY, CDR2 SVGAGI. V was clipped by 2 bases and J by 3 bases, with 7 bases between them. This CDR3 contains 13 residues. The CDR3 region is CASSYGRDTEAFF. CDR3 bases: TGTGCCAGCAGTTACGGGCGGGACACTGAAGCTTTCTTT.